This TCR beta chain was identified during a study of CD8+CD57+ T cells in acquired aplastic anemia. As for the study in general: The mean DNA yield obtained from sorted CD4+ and CD8+ cells came to roughly 3.4 ug. Roughly 11 million reads, on average, were obtained for CD4+ cells from healthy donors. Whole-study results and caveats: Found in both controls and patients were twenty-nine CD8+ CDR3 sequences. Any difference that existed in CD8+ Simpson's diversity between patients and controls was not significant.

The study profiled TCR beta VDJ and CDR3 using genomic DNA as template. TCRdb reprocessed the reads with MiXCR, giving one entry per CDR3 protein. The sample includes around 150,000 distinct CDR3 sequences, approximately 41% of them seen just once. Comments on this clonotype: The antigen is not known. This may be a read error: a much more frequent sequence differs by one nucleotide.

Germline V lookup: CDR1 SGHRS, CDR2 YFSETQ. The CDR3 spans 15 residues. Sequenced: sorted CD4+, CD8+, or CD8+CD57+ T cells (not recorded which) from PBMCs. The chain has TRBV5-1 and TRBJ2-5, with 8 bases identical to TRBD2. The sequence was collected from a human donor in good health, serving as a control. The chain's CDR3 is CAGSFSGGRQETQYF. DNA of the CDR3: TGCGCCGGCAGCTTCAGCGGGGGTCGGCAAGAGACCCAGTACTTC.